The 7 T cell receptor beta chains reported below all come from one sample, sequenced in a study of cytomegalovirus exposure and HLA in healthy donors. PCR primers comprised 60 Vbeta and 13 Jbeta primers. The data were produced by immunoSEQ multiplex PCR, yet TCRdb's version contains in-frame clones alone and is incomplete. The data show around 37,000 clones, approximately 80% seen once. Material for sequencing was PBMCs. The receptors shown here come from a young woman in good health and CMV-seropositive.

This chain uses TRBV18 with TRBJ1-2; the D gene is possibly TRBD1 (5 bases). Deletions cut 2 bases from V and 7 bases from J, with 14 bases between. CDR3 length: 14 residues. CDR1 and CDR2 from the germline V gene are KGHSH and LQKENI. In DNA, the CDR3 is TGTGCCAGCTCACCAGATGTGGGGCTGGGTGGCTACACCTTC. As protein: CASSPDVGLGGYTF. Full variable domain (remainder filled in from reference TRBV18 and TRBJ1-2): NAGVMQNPRHLVRRRGQEARLRCSPMKGHSHVYWYRQLPEEGLKFMVYLQKENIIDESGMPKERFSAEFPKEGPSILRIQQVVRGDSAAYFCASSPDVGLGGYTFGSGTRLTVV.

The gene calls are TRBV7-6 and TRBJ2-7; D unresolved. Trimming shortened V by 4 bases and J by 6 bases, and 16 bases separated the two germline ends. Per the germline V gene, CDR1 is SGHVS and CDR2 is FNYEAQ. This CDR3 spans 14 amino acids. CDR3 nucleotides: TGTGCCAGCAGCTCGACTCCTAGAATTGGCGAGCAGTACTTC. Its translation is CASSSTPRIGEQYF. Together with reference TRBV7-6 and TRBJ2-7, the CDR3 gives the full variable domain: GAGVSQSPRYKVTKRGQDVALRCDPISGHVSLYWYRQALGQGPEFLTYFNYEAQQDKSGLPNDRFSAERPEGSISTLTIQRTEQRDSAMYRCASSSTPRIGEQYFGPGTRLTVT.

The chain joins TRBV18 to TRBJ2-2, with TRBD1 as a possible D gene (5 bases). V was shortened by 3 bases and J by 1 base, with 12 bases between the two germline ends. The CDR3 has 16 amino acids. Germline-derived CDR1 and CDR2 are KGHSH and LQKENI. CDR3 in DNA: TGTGCCAGCTCACCTCAGACAGTTTGGAACACCGGGGAGCTGTTTTTT. Its protein is CASSPQTVWNTGELFF.

The chain recombines TRBV10-1 with TRBJ2-3; 11 bases match TRBD2. Germline V gives CDR1 WNHNN, CDR2 SYGVQD (reference sequence). The CDR3 length is 18 residues. J lost 2 bases, V lost 6 bases, and 13 bases had no gene match. The CDR3 protein is CASSSTASSGGNTDTQYF. CDR3 bases: TGCGCCAGCAGCAGCACTGCCTCTAGCGGGGGGAACACAGATACGCAGTATTTT.

V and J are TRBV6-1 and TRBJ2-2; TRBD2 aligns across 11 bases. The CDR3 has 17 amino acids. Germline assignment: CDR1 MNHNS and CDR2 SASEGT. The trim removed 1 base at V and 7 bases at J, leaving 8 bases unmatched. The CDR3 region has the DNA TGTGCCAGCAGTGAAGGGGCTAGCGGGGGGTTCGGCGGGGAGCTGTTTTTT. Amino acids: CASSEGASGGFGGELFF.

V usage is TRBV5-6 and J usage is TRBJ2-5; D not certain. Looked up from germline, CDR1 is SGHDT and CDR2 is YYEEEE. V was cut by 4 bases and J by 5 bases, with 18 bases left in between. The CDR3 totals 15 residues. The CDR3 reads CASSGIQEIDETQYF. In DNA form, the CDR3 reads TGTGCCAGCAGCGGAATTCAGGAAATCGATGAGACCCAGTACTTC.

Points on this clone: The junction and the germline gene differ at one end; a read error may be behind it. The rearrangement joins TRBV7-9 to TRBJ2-1, with D possibly matching TRBD2 (7 bases). CDR1 and CDR2 (germline): SEHNR, FQNEAQ (reference sequence). The CDR3 sequence is 15 residues long. The CDR3 reads CSSSLRAGEGGEQFF. CDR3 in DNA: TGTTCCAGCAGCTTAAGGGCAGGGGAGGGTGGTGAGCAGTTCTTC.